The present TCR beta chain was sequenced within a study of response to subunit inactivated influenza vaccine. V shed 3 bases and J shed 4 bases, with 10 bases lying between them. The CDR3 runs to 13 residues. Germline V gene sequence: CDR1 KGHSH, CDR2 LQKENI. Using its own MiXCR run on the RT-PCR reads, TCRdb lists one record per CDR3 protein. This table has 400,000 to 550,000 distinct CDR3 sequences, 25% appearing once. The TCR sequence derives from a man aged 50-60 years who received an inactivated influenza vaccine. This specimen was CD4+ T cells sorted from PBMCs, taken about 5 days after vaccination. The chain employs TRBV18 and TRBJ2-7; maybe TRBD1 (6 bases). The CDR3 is CASSPRGVYEQYF. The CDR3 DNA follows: TGTGCCAGCTCACCCAGGGGAGTGTACGAGCAGTACTTC.